A single count supports the clone carrying this T cell receptor (beta chain). The CDR3 is made up of 15 amino acids. Germline values: CDR1 SGDLS, CDR2 YYNGEE. Trimming stripped 0 bases from V and 9 bases from J, with 16 bases between. The data belong to a study of T cell changes during pregnancy in multiple sclerosis. Libraries were prepared by immunoSEQ multiplex PCR; TCRdb keeps only in-frame clonotypes and omits some of them. The sample gives 55,000 to 70,000 clones, around 90% of which show up once; just under 0.3% is in the top ten. This TCR came from a female donor with multiple sclerosis, enrolled in a pregnancy study. The V and J genes are TRBV9 and TRBJ2-1; maybe TRBD2 (7 bases). Specimen: CD4+ T cells from peripheral blood mononuclear cells, collected after pregnancy. The DNA for the CDR3 is TGTGCCAGCAGCGTAGGGCTAAGGGGGGGCATTGAGCAGTTCTTC. As protein: CASSVGLRGGIEQFF.